The sequence of this T cell receptor (beta chain) was determined in a study of blood T cell repertoires in COVID-19. The wider study: The United States, Italy and Spain provided the acute and convalescent COVID-19 samples. In each case, the material was cDNA or gDNA derived from T cells, B-cell-depleted T cells, or PBMCs.

Methods used by the authors: Amplification of reference gene primers provided the estimated nucleated cell counts. Data came from immunoSEQ multiplex PCR; TCRdb stores just in-frame clones and leaves some out. V, J and clone size were drawn from that table, and D and trimming were deduced from the DNA. The sample comprises roughly 300,000 clones, 80% to 90% of which are singletons, and about 12% rests with the top ten. Germline-derived CDR1 and CDR2 are MNHEY and SMNVEV (reference sequence). The CDR3 is made up of 15 amino acids. With V trimmed by 8 bases and J by 0 bases, 9 bases remained unmatched.

The J gene is TRBJ2-7, the V gene TRBV27; 8 nucleotides agree with TRBD2. The clonotype originates from a woman younger than 45 with COVID-19, enrolled during active disease. The sequenced material came from peripheral blood. The CDR3 loop is CASSPGGGLSYEQYF. CDR3 nucleotide sequence: TGTGCCAGCTCCCCGGGCGGGGGGCTCTCCTACGAGCAGTACTTC.